This section outlines one T cell receptor (beta chain) sequence together with its context. This receptor's antigen is unknown. No much larger clonotype is one base removed from it; base qualities were not supplied. Read against the paper, the sample's time point label means: baseline before first vaccination. Samples from vaccinated people were obtained from the UK trials COV001 and COV002, which included a single-blind randomized controlled phase 2/3 trial of AZD1222 (ChAdOx1 nCoV-19) in healthy adults. Trial participant PBMC samples were collected at day 0 and day 28 after the second dose for TCRbeta chain sequencing. The CDR3 regions of human TCRbeta chains were analyzed by immunosequencing. For the original study's pipeline: TCRs in the repertoires were matched against a reference library of SARS-CoV-2-specific TCRs that had been generated with the MIRA antigen-specificity platform. Breadth was defined as the fraction of unique TCRs that were SARS-CoV-2-associated. Depth was defined as the fraction of total T cells that were SARS-CoV-2-associated. Using the MIRA data, each spike-specific TCR was assigned both to the spike region to which the TCR was reactive and to a CD4 or CD8 class. Log10-transformed breadth and depth values were compared by one-way ANOVA with Sidak's multiple comparisons tests. The source is immuneACCESS, and TCRdb retained only in-frame sequences with V and J called. Part of the clones is not carried over; for the studies checked, unresolved V genes explain less than half of this, and the remainder is unexplained. From that table come the V and J calls and clone size; the DNA was used to work out D and trimming. Here the sample has roughly 130,000 clones; roughly 87% occur a single time. In total, the top ten clones hold about 1.5% of the sample.

The data belong to a study of T cell responses to AZD1222 COVID-19 vaccine (dated by TCRdb to 2020 to 2022). About the full investigation: AZD1222 recipients given second doses at about 4 weeks or at about 12 weeks were pooled, since spike-specific TCR depth and breadth were not found to differ between the two schedules. TCR sequencing was performed for more than 230 trial participants, of whom about 200 were given two doses of AZD1222 and approximately 26 were given two doses of MenACWY control vaccine. Enrollment into the trials was organized by age into subgroups of 18-55, 56-69 and 70-plus years, and those subgroups contained around 150, 28 and 57 TCR-sequenced participants, respectively.

Points the paper makes about the study in general: Participants were mostly white British, with more females than males. The authors suggested clonal diversity may have been underestimated. Because no day 14 peak-response samples were available, repertoires were characterized only after the peak T cell response. Spike-specific TCR breadth and depth rose significantly after two AZD1222 doses compared with day 0 and with MenACWY recipients. Reportedly, close to half of the unique spike-specific TCRs recognized epitopes lying outside the regions that are mutated in the B.1.351 and B.1.1.7 variants. Vaccine-associated CD4 TCRs spanned the whole spike protein, with dominant responses in regions 160-218 and 743-854. In the small 56-69-year group, the increase in depth fell short of significance, most likely because of low power. Conclusions about previously exposed vaccinees were limited because only six AZD1222 recipients were SARS-CoV-2 seropositive at baseline.

Deletion took 6 bases off V and 2 bases off J, with a span of 11 bases between the germline ends. The CDR3 runs 14 amino acids, cysteine and phenylalanine included. CDR3 DNA is the only sequence kept; it has 42 bases, read in frame from the first base. CDR1 and CDR2, per the germline V gene, are MNHEY and SVGAGI. This TCR was recovered from an adult in good health. The sample was peripheral blood, taken on day 0 of AZD1222 vaccination. This receptor chain uses TRBV6-5 and TRBJ1-5, with TRBD1 as a weak D call on 5 bases. The CDR3 loop reads CASSDRDGNQPQHF. The DNA is TGTGCCAGCAGCGACCGGGACGGCAATCAGCCCCAGCATTTT.